These 27 T cell receptor beta chains share one sample of origin, sequenced in a study of T cell responses to AZD1222 COVID-19 vaccine. Using immunoSEQ multiplex PCR, the repertoire was profiled, and TCRdb retains in-frame clones only, with some absent. The sample has about 78,000 clones; about nine tenths are singletons. Source: peripheral blood, taken on day 0 of AZD1222 vaccination. The receptor source for this set is an adult in good health.

This clone came up a few times. V gene TRBV5-5 combines with J gene TRBJ1-2; a possible D gene is TRBD1 (5 bases). Germline assignment: CDR1 SGHKS and CDR2 YYEKEE (reference sequence). The CDR3 loop spans 15 amino acids. V was trimmed by 0 bases and J by 5 bases, leaving 14 bases between them. The CDR3 loop is CASSLELHRTYGYTF. The CDR3 DNA follows: TGTGCCAGCAGCTTGGAATTGCACAGGACGTATGGCTACACCTTC.

The chain employs TRBV19 and TRBJ2-7; a weak D match, TRBD1 (6 bases). V was trimmed by 10 bases and J by 2 bases, leaving 18 bases between them. The CDR3 length is 14 residues. Germline V lookup: CDR1 LNHDA, CDR2 SQIVND (reference sequence). The CDR3 coding sequence is TGTGCCACCATACGGGGACACCGGACCTACGAGCAGTACTTC. Encoded protein: CATIRGHRTYEQYF.

This rearrangement joins TRBV15 to TRBJ1-5; D is uncertain. The CDR3 length is 15 residues. V was trimmed by 1 base and J by 4 bases, leaving 11 bases between them. Looked up from germline, CDR1 is LNHNV and CDR2 is YYDKDF (reference sequence). CDR3 loop: CATSRGWQANQPQHF. The CDR3 region has the DNA TGTGCCACCAGCAGAGGATGGCAGGCTAATCAGCCCCAGCATTTT. The complete variable domain, with remaining parts taken from reference TRBV15 and TRBJ1-5, reads DAMVIQNPRYQVTQFGKPVTLSCSQTLNHNVMYWYQQKSSQAPKLLFHYYDKDFNNEADTPDNFQSRRPNTSFCFLDIRSPGLGDTAMYLCATSRGWQANQPQHFGDGTRLSIL.

The chain uses TRBV2 and TRBJ1-5, with 7 bases matching TRBD1. Germline trimming cut 6 bases from V and 4 bases from J; bases unmatched to any gene: 6. Germline V gene data show CDR1 as SNHLY and CDR2 as FYNNEI. The CDR3 runs to 14 residues. DNA of the CDR3: TGTGCCAGCAGGGGTCAACAGGGGAATCAGCCCCAGCATTTT. It specifies CASRGQQGNQPQHF. Full variable domain (remainder filled in from reference TRBV2 and TRBJ1-5): EPEVTQTPSHQVTQMGQEVILRCVPISNHLYFYWYRQILGQKVEFLVSFYNNEISEKSEIFDDQFSVERPDGSNFTLKIRSTKLEDSAMYFCASRGQQGNQPQHFGDGTRLSIL.

This chain joins TRBV2 and TRBJ1-6; D not certain. From germline, CDR1 is SNHLY and CDR2 FYNNEI. This CDR3 comprises 15 residues. The V and J ends lost 1 base and 7 bases respectively, with 11 bases between them. The CDR3 coding sequence is TGTGCCAGCAGTGAAGGTTGGCCGGGAAATTCACCCCTCCACTTT. Protein product: CASSEGWPGNSPLHF.

The genes are TRBV3-1 (or the pseudogene TRBV3-2) and TRBJ2-5; perhaps TRBD1 as D (6 bases). The CDR3 extends over 17 amino acids. The germline V gene has CDR1 LGHDT and CDR2 YNNKEL (reference sequence). Trimming pared 4 bases from V and 7 bases from J, leaving 25 bases between. The DNA of the CDR3 is TGTGCCAGCAGCCCCCTCCGGGCAGGGGCCCCGATGGGGACCCAGTACTTC. It translates to CASSPLRAGAPMGTQYF.

This chain uses TRBV5-1 with TRBJ2-1; a possible D gene is TRBD1 (6 bases). The CDR3 totals 16 residues. V lost 0 bases to trimming and J lost 2 bases, with 12 bases between them. The germline V gene has CDR1 SGHRS and CDR2 YFSETQ. The DNA of the CDR3 is TGCGCCAGCAGCTTGGCACAGGGTAGTACCTACAATGAGCAGTTCTTC. It encodes CASSLAQGSTYNEQFF. Filled out from reference TRBV5-1 and TRBJ2-1, the complete variable domain reads KAGVTQTPRYLIKTRGQQVTLSCSPISGHRSVSWYQQTPGQGLQFLFEYFSETQRNKGNFPGRFSGRQFSNSRSEMNVSTLELGDSALYLCASSLAQGSTYNEQFFGPGTRLTVL.

This clone came up a few times. The chain employs TRBV11-1 and TRBJ2-7; no definite D call. Per the germline V gene, CDR1 is SGHAT and CDR2 is FQDESV (reference sequence). Trimming took 1 base from V and 3 from J, leaving 4 bases between them. The length of the CDR3 is 12 residues. CDR3 sequence: CASSLGDYEQYF. The CDR3 coding sequence is TGTGCCAGCAGCTTAGGTGACTACGAGCAGTACTTC.

This chain connects TRBV18 to TRBJ2-3; 9 bases map to TRBD2. CDR1 and CDR2 from the germline V gene are KGHSH and LQKENI. J lost 3 bases, V lost 0 bases, and 13 bases had no gene match. This CDR3 region has 19 residues. The CDR3: CASSPPGKTSGFETDTQYF. CDR3 nucleotide sequence: TGTGCCAGCTCACCACCGGGGAAGACTAGCGGATTTGAGACAGATACGCAGTATTTT.

This clone was seen only once. CDR3 loop: CASSIGAGEGIYEQYF. The CDR3 DNA reads as TGTGCCAGTAGTATAGGGGCAGGGGAAGGGATCTACGAGCAGTACTTC. V and J are TRBV19 and TRBJ2-7; tentatively, D is TRBD1 (6 bases). The V end was cut by 1 base, the J end by 3 bases, with 16 bases between. CDR1 is LNHDA, CDR2 SQIVND, per germline (reference sequence). The CDR3 is made up of 16 amino acids.

This clone has more than one count but fewer than ten. This chain connects TRBV11-2 to TRBJ2-3; 10 bases are shared with TRBD2. V was clipped by 5 bases and J by 5 bases; unmatched bases: 7. This CDR3 contains 15 residues. Germline assignment: CDR1 SGHAT and CDR2 FQNNGV. DNA of the CDR3: TGTGCCAGCAGCCCTATAGCGGGAGGTCAAGATACGCAGTATTTT. Amino acid sequence: CASSPIAGGQDTQYF.

This chain joins TRBV6-5 and TRBJ2-7; 8 nucleotides line up with TRBD1. From germline, CDR1 is MNHEY and CDR2 SVGAGI. V was clipped by 5 bases and J by 5 bases; unmatched bases: 5. CDR3 size: 13 residues. CDR3 amino acids: CASSRTGLDEQYF. The CDR3, as DNA: TGTGCCAGCAGTCGGACAGGGTTGGACGAGCAGTACTTC.

The V and J genes are TRBV20-1 and TRBJ2-1; TRBD2 aligns across 8 bases. Trimming at V came to 6 bases and at J to 10 bases, leaving 5 bases not matched to a gene. Germline assignment: CDR1 DFQATT and CDR2 SNEGSKA (reference sequence). The CDR3 consists of 11 residues. In nucleotides, the CDR3 is TGCAGTGCCGATACTAGCGGCGAGCAGTTCTTC. Translated: CSADTSGEQFF.

The chain couples TRBV4-2 to TRBJ1-5; a weak D match, TRBD1 (5 bases). Trimming removed 0 bases at V and 2 bases at J, with 8 bases between. The CDR3 length is 15 residues. CDR1 LGHNA and CDR2 YNFKEQ come from the germline V gene. The CDR3 here is CASSQERGGNQPQHF. CDR3 in DNA: TGTGCCAGCAGCCAAGAGCGAGGGGGCAATCAGCCCCAGCATTTT.

The chain carries TRBV6-2 or TRBV6-3 and TRBJ1-4; D gene unclear. Germline V gene sequence: CDR1 MNHEY, CDR2 SVGEGT. V dropped 5 bases and J dropped 8 bases, with 15 bases sitting between them. The CDR3 runs 14 residues. The CDR3 loop is CASSRDTRVEKLFF. The CDR3 region has the DNA TGTGCCAGCAGTCGTGACACCCGAGTAGAAAAACTGTTTTTT.

This chain links TRBV7-7 with TRBJ1-2, with a possible D match to TRBD1 (5 bases). CDR3 length: 13 amino acids. Trimming took 1 base from V and 8 from J, leaving 11 bases between them. The V gene's germline CDR1 is SSHAT and CDR2 FNYEAQ (reference sequence). In DNA form, the CDR3 reads TGTGCCAGCAGCTTAGGCAGGGAGAAAGGCTACACCTTC. Translating gives CASSLGREKGYTF.

The genes are TRBV27 and TRBJ2-1; D remains unclear. Germline values: CDR1 MNHEY, CDR2 SMNVEV (reference sequence). Trimming pared 5 bases from V and 9 bases from J, leaving 11 bases between. The CDR3 has 12 amino acids. The CDR3 is CASSPQAGEQFF. DNA for the CDR3: TGTGCCAGCAGTCCCCAAGCTGGTGAGCAGTTCTTC.

The J gene is TRBJ2-5, the V gene TRBV18, with 10 bases matching TRBD1. Germline values: CDR1 KGHSH, CDR2 LQKENI. The CDR3 runs 15 residues. The V segment lost 3 bases and the J segment 5 bases; nucleotides outside the gene matches: 6. The CDR3 sequence: CASSPSGDRGETQYF. The DNA for the CDR3 is TGTGCCAGCTCACCTTCCGGGGACAGGGGCGAGACCCAGTACTTC.

This clone has a handful of counts. Written as DNA, the CDR3 is TGTGCCACCAGTACTACGAGCTCCTACAATGAGCAGTTCTTC. It is translated as CATSTTSSYNEQFF. The chain couples TRBV15 to TRBJ2-1; unclear D gene. The V end was cut by 6 bases, the J end by 0 bases, with 9 bases between. CDR3 size: 14 residues. The germline CDR1 and CDR2 sequences are LNHNV and YYDKDF (reference sequence).

V usage is TRBV6-2 or TRBV6-3 and J usage is TRBJ2-3; 7 nucleotides line up with TRBD2. From germline, CDR1 is MNHEY and CDR2 SVGEGT. J gave up 2 bases and V 2 bases, and 4 bases lay outside the gene matches. The CDR3 is 15 residues long. The CDR3 bases are TGTGCCAGCAGTTACGGGGAGGGAAACACAGATACGCAGTATTTT. Amino acids: CASSYGEGNTDTQYF.

The chain is built from TRBV9 and TRBJ2-7; 8 bases agree with TRBD1. The CDR3 extends over 15 amino acids. V lost 4 bases, J lost 3 bases, and 9 bases stayed unmatched. The germline CDR1 and CDR2 sequences are SGDLS and YYNGEE. The CDR3 is CASSLTGGDLYEQYF. CDR3 nucleotide sequence: TGTGCCAGCAGCCTCACAGGGGGAGACCTCTACGAGCAGTACTTC.

This clone was picked up one time. The V gene is TRBV5-4, the J gene TRBJ1-6, with a tentative D call TRBD1 (5 bases). The length of the CDR3 is 14 residues. The germline CDR1 and CDR2 sequences are SGHNT and YYREEE (reference sequence). V was pared by 2 bases and J by 9 bases, with 12 bases between. The CDR3 reads CASSFRDGSSPLHF. The DNA for the CDR3 is TGTGCCAGCAGCTTCCGGGACGGTTCTTCACCCCTCCACTTT.

This clone was counted between two and nine times. The V call is TRBV5-8, the J call TRBJ1-3, with a weak D call TRBD1 (5 bases). The CDR3 covers 16 residues. V was shortened by 4 bases and J by 0 bases, with 14 bases between the two germline ends. In germline, CDR1 is SGHTS, CDR2 YDEGEE. CDR3 loop: CASSDHGGYSGNTIYF. Written as DNA, the CDR3 is TGTGCCAGCAGCGACCACGGGGGTTACTCTGGAAACACCATATATTTT. Full variable domain (rest looked up from reference TRBV5-8 and TRBJ1-3): EAGVTQSPTHLIKTRGQQATLRCSPISGHTSVYWYQQALGLGLQFLLWYDEGEERNRGNFPPRFSGRQFPNYSSELNVNALELEDSALYLCASSDHGGYSGNTIYFGEGSWLTVV.

The count of this clone is one. The V call is TRBV6-6, the J call TRBJ2-5; D perhaps matches TRBD1 (5 bases). CDR1 MNHNY and CDR2 SVGAGI come from the germline V gene (reference sequence). The V and J ends lost 0 bases and 5 bases respectively, with 7 bases between them. This CDR3 is 13 amino acids long. The CDR3 nucleotides are TGTGCCAGCAGTTACTCGTGGGGCGAGACCCAGTACTTC. Translating gives CASSYSWGETQYF.

This CDR3 reads CASSRDRDGGGEKLFF. CDR3 sequence (DNA): TGTGCCAGTAGTCGAGATAGGGACGGCGGGGGTGAAAAACTGTTTTTT. The chain links TRBV19 to TRBJ1-4; possibly TRBD1 for D (5 bases). CDR1 LNHDA and CDR2 SQIVND come from the germline V gene (reference sequence). The V and J ends lost 5 bases and 7 bases respectively, with 20 bases between them. The CDR3 totals 16 residues.

This rearrangement joins TRBV5-5 to TRBJ1-2; 7 bases align to TRBD1. CDR3 length equals 14 residues. CDR1 is SGHKS and CDR2 is YYEKEE in the germline V gene (reference sequence). V lost 4 bases, J lost 8 bases, and 11 bases stayed unmatched. The CDR3 here is CASSALQGSRGYTF. The CDR3 nucleotides are TGTGCCAGCAGCGCCTTACAGGGGTCAAGGGGCTACACCTTC. The variable domain in full, with the rest retrieved from reference TRBV5-5 and TRBJ1-2, is DAGVTQSPTHLIKTRGQQVTLRCSPISGHKSVSWYQQVLGQGPQFIFQYYEKEERGRGNFPDRFSARQFPNYSSELNVNALLLGDSALYLCASSALQGSRGYTFGSGTRLTVV.

The V gene is TRBV28, the J gene TRBJ2-3; D assignment may be TRBD1 or TRBD2 (5 bases each). Germline loops: CDR1 MDHEN, CDR2 SYDVKM. The CDR3 consists of 13 residues. V gave up 6 bases and J gave up 10 bases, with 17 bases separating them. The CDR3 protein is CASRRGRQGSQYF. The DNA of the CDR3 is TGTGCCAGCAGACGGGGACGGCAGGGATCGCAGTATTTT.